The 21 T cell receptor beta chains presented below share a single source sample, sequenced in a study of siplizumab effects on memory and regulatory T cells. Assay used: immunoSEQ multiplex PCR; TCRdb lists only in-frame clones, some missing. Among tens of thousands of clones, 80% to 90% were seen once, and the ten largest hold about 1.7%. Sample: Tregs sorted from blood. The receptors were gathered from a human donor in good health.

J is TRBJ2-3 and V is TRBV21-1; the table's D call of TRBD2 was not tested on the DNA. TRBV21-1 is noted as a pseudogene. This CDR3 region has 17 residues. The CDR3 protein is CASSKAPSDDSTDTQYF. The CDR3 nucleotides read TGTGCCAGCAGCAAAGCGCCTAGCGACGATAGCACAGATACGCAGTATTTT.

V gene TRBV12-5 combines with J gene TRBJ1-4, with D tentatively TRBD1 (6 bases). CDR3 length equals 13 residues. Looked up from germline, CDR1 is LGHNT and CDR2 is FRNRAP. V was trimmed by 6 bases and J by 7 bases, leaving 12 bases between them. CDR3 bases: TGTGCTAGTGGCTCGACAGGTCTTGAAAAACTGTTTTTT. It codes for CASGSTGLEKLFF.

This chain uses TRBV6-1 with TRBJ2-4, with 8 nucleotides matching TRBD1. Germline V CDR1 and CDR2: MNHNS, SASEGT. The CDR3 loop spans 15 amino acids. V shed 6 bases and J 0 bases; nucleotides not matched to a gene: 4. This chain's CDR3 is CASRSGGVAKNIQYF. In DNA form, the CDR3 reads TGTGCCAGCAGATCAGGGGGCGTAGCCAAAAACATTCAGTACTTC.

This clone was seen just once. This sequence joins TRBV30 and TRBJ2-1; perhaps TRBD1 as D (6 bases). From germline, CDR1 is GTSNPN and CDR2 SVGIG (reference sequence). The CDR3 totals 16 residues. V dropped 3 bases and J dropped 2 bases, with 17 bases sitting between them. CDR3 DNA: TGTGCCTGGAGCCTCCGAACAGGGAACCCCTACAATGAGCAGTTCTTC. The encoded protein is CAWSLRTGNPYNEQFF.

In nucleotides, the CDR3 is TGTGCCGGAGGAGGTAGTGAGTCCCCCTATGGCTACACCTTC. It codes for CAGGGSESPYGYTF. The chain is built from TRBV30 and TRBJ1-2; D gene uncertain. The length of the CDR3 is 14 residues. Germline V lookup: CDR1 GTSNPN, CDR2 SVGIG (reference sequence). V gave up 8 bases and J gave up 4 bases, with 20 bases separating them.

The chain combines TRBV18 with TRBJ2-3, with 9 bases identical to TRBD2. There are 16 residues in the CDR3. Germline V gene sequence: CDR1 KGHSH, CDR2 LQKENI. J lost 2 bases, V lost 1 base, and 4 bases had no gene match. The CDR3 bases are TGTGCCAGCTCACCACGGACTAGCGAGCTCACAGATACGCAGTATTTT. This encodes CASSPRTSELTDTQYF.

The chain uses TRBV6-1 and TRBJ2-3, with 10 bases matching TRBD2. From germline, CDR1 is MNHNS and CDR2 SASEGT. V lost 6 bases and J lost 5; bases outside the gene matches: 5. The CDR3 sequence is 14 residues long. In DNA form, the CDR3 reads TGTGCCAGCAGGGGACTAGCGTCTGGAGATACGCAGTATTTT. This translates into CASRGLASGDTQYF.

The gene calls are TRBV5-1 and TRBJ2-5, with D possibly being TRBD1 or TRBD2 (5 bases each). CDR3 length: 14 residues. The germline V and J ends were trimmed by 7 bases and 2 bases, with 15 bases remaining between them. CDR1 is SGHRS and CDR2 is YFSETQ in the germline V gene. The CDR3 DNA follows: TGCGCCAGCGGGGGATTCGGTGGGCAAGAGACCCAGTACTTC. Its protein product is CASGGFGGQETQYF.

The chain carries TRBV2 and TRBJ2-7; no reliable D call. This CDR3 is built from 13 residues. Germline V gene data show CDR1 as SNHLY and CDR2 as FYNNEI. V was trimmed by 7 bases and J by 2 bases, leaving 12 bases between them. The DNA for the CDR3 is TGTGCCAGCATAGACCCTATCACCTACGAGCAGTACTTC. Protein product: CASIDPITYEQYF.

This rearrangement joins TRBV5-1 to TRBJ2-7; D unresolved. V lost 0 bases and J 4 bases, leaving 11 bases between the germline ends. CDR3 length equals 14 residues. Germline V CDR1 and CDR2: SGHRS, YFSETQ. The CDR3 DNA reads TGCGCCAGCAGCTTGGATGGCAGGCTGTACGAGCAGTACTTC. Translation: CASSLDGRLYEQYF.

The chain combines TRBV4-3 with TRBJ1-2; a possible D gene is TRBD1 (5 bases). V was clipped by 3 bases and J by 7 bases, with 9 bases between them. Germline V gene lookup returns CDR1 LGHNA and CDR2 YSLEER. This CDR3 has 12 amino acids. In DNA, the CDR3 is TGCGCCAGCAGCCAGGGCGACAGTGGCTACACCTTC. Translation: CASSQGDSGYTF.

The CDR3 spells CASSPGAGRTYEQYF. As DNA, the CDR3 is TGCGCCAGCAGCCCGGGGGCAGGGCGTACCTACGAGCAGTACTTC. The V and J genes are TRBV5-1 and TRBJ2-7; D possibly matches TRBD1 or TRBD2 (6 bases each). Germline V gene lookup returns CDR1 SGHRS and CDR2 YFSETQ. The CDR3 extends over 15 amino acids. V shed 4 bases and J shed 2 bases, with 16 bases lying between them.

The rearrangement links TRBV18 to TRBJ2-7; D is possibly TRBD2 (5 bases). The CDR3 length is 13 residues. The ends were cut back, 6 bases at V and 1 base at J, with 10 bases in the middle. Germline lookup yields CDR1 KGHSH and CDR2 LQKENI. The CDR3 DNA is TGTGCCAGCTCCCGGACTGTTTCCTACGAGCAGTACTTC. It codes for CASSRTVSYEQYF.

The chain is built from TRBV5-1 and TRBJ1-6; D ambiguous. Germline-derived CDR1 and CDR2 are SGHRS and YFSETQ. CDR3 size: 15 residues. V lost 0 bases and J lost 3, with 7 bases in between. The CDR3 coding sequence is TGCGCCAGCAGCTTGGGTGCAGGCTATAATTCACCCCTCCACTTT. Translating it yields CASSLGAGYNSPLHF.

This chain connects TRBV4-3 to TRBJ2-3; 10 bases align to TRBD2. This CDR3 region has 15 residues. The V segment lost 3 bases and the J segment 2 bases; nucleotides outside the gene matches: 2. Germline V gene lookup returns CDR1 LGHNA and CDR2 YSLEER. CDR3 sequence reads: CASSQLAGDTDTQYF. The CDR3 DNA follows: TGCGCCAGCAGCCAGCTAGCGGGGGACACAGATACGCAGTATTTT.

The chain employs TRBV6-1 and TRBJ2-4; D is possibly TRBD1 or TRBD2 (5 bases each). The CDR3 has 17 amino acids. Trimming cost V 4 bases and J 1 base, with 17 bases left between them. Per the germline V gene, CDR1 is MNHNS and CDR2 is SASEGT. The CDR3: CASSVEWGSGAKNIQYF. As DNA, the CDR3 is TGTGCCAGCAGTGTAGAATGGGGGAGCGGTGCCAAAAACATTCAGTACTTC.

The V gene is TRBV7-2, the J gene TRBJ1-1; possible D gene TRBD1, 6 bases. Germline CDR1 is SGHTA and CDR2 is FQGNSA. The CDR3 has 15 amino acids. Trimming pared 5 bases from V and 4 bases from J, leaving 17 bases between. CDR3 in amino acids: CASSPSPRGGTEAFF. The CDR3 bases are TGTGCCAGCAGCCCATCACCCAGGGGAGGCACTGAAGCTTTCTTT. The whole variable domain, filled in from reference TRBV7-2 and TRBJ1-1, reads GAGVSQSPSNKVTEKGKDVELRCDPISGHTALYWYRQSLGQGLEFLIYFQGNSAPDKSGLPSDRFSAERTGGSVSTLTIQRTQQEDSAVYLCASSPSPRGGTEAFFGQGTRLTVV.

The chain is built from TRBV7-2 and TRBJ1-1, with D unclear. V was cut by 1 base and J by 6 bases, with 15 bases left in between. The germline CDR1 and CDR2 sequences are SGHTA and FQGNSA. The CDR3 has 15 residues. The CDR3 region is CASSLGTRVMAEAFF. The CDR3 nucleotides are TGTGCCAGCAGCTTAGGTACTAGGGTTATGGCTGAAGCTTTCTTT.

This clone was observed a single time. The chain carries TRBV4-1 and TRBJ2-2; D may correspond to TRBD1 or TRBD2 (5 bases each). In germline, CDR1 is MGHRA, CDR2 YSYEKL. This CDR3 is 17 amino acids long. Trimming removed 1 base at V and 5 bases at J, with 17 bases between. The CDR3 loop is CASSQGGFGTETGELFF. The CDR3 region has the DNA TGCGCCAGCAGCCAAGGCGGTTTCGGGACCGAAACCGGGGAGCTGTTTTTT.

This clone has more than one count but fewer than ten. V gene TRBV3-1 (or the pseudogene TRBV3-2) combines with J gene TRBJ2-4, with D hard to call. V was cut by 0 bases and J by 13 bases, with 1 base left in between. This CDR3 spans 9 amino acids. CDR1 and CDR2 (germline): LGHDT, YNNKEL (reference sequence). For the CDR3, the DNA is TGTGCCAGCAGCCAAGACCAGTACTTC. This codes for CASSQDQYF.

This clone was counted a single time. Mismatch with germline at one junction end may stem from a read error. This same CDR3 is encoded by further DNA sequences in the sample. V usage is TRBV19 and J usage is TRBJ2-4; D is uncertain. The CDR3 is 12 residues long. Germline CDR1 and CDR2: LNHDA and SQIVND (reference sequence). This chain's CDR3 is CASSTYVGPRFF. The CDR3, as DNA: TGTGCCAGTAGTACTTACGTGGGTCCTAGGTTCTTC.